This T cell receptor (beta chain) is from a study of blood T cells in healthy people across ages. The germline V gene encodes CDR1 MNHNY and CDR2 SVGAGI (reference sequence). The CDR3 runs to 16 residues. After removal of 5 bases from V and 5 bases from J, the junction contained 11 bases not matched to a gene. As for this clonotype: Antigen: not known.

Regarding the study as a whole: The percentage of naive T cells correlated strongly with TCR beta diversity. Aged donors had fewer naive CD4+ cells and lower diversity than long-lived donors. Unsorted PBMCs prevented conclusive naive versus antigen-experienced comparison. Age showed a roughly linear inverse relationship with TCR beta diversity per million T cells.

A sample-barcoded 5' primer and a J-beta primer mix were used in a second PCR of about 7 to 12 cycles. TCRdb processed the 5' RACE reads anew with MiXCR; each CDR3 protein has one entry. The data show fewer than 700,000 distinct CDR3 sequences, with around half seen just once and 20% to 25% held by the top ten. The source is a man aged 80 or over in good health. The chain links TRBV6-6 to TRBJ2-2; 7 bases line up with TRBD2. The sequenced material came from blood. CDR3 in amino acids: CASSLTSGKGTGELFF. In DNA, the CDR3 is TGTGCCAGCAGTCTAACGAGCGGGAAGGGAACCGGGGAGCTGTTTTTT.